Listed below are T cell receptor beta chains from one sample, sequenced in a study of blood T cell repertoires in COVID-19. The table came from immunoSEQ multiplex PCR; TCRdb's copy has only in-frame clones and leaves some out. The sample carries some 120,000 clones, more than 75% recorded once. Sample: peripheral blood. Receptors were obtained from a woman aged 60-75 years with acute or convalescent COVID-19. The CDR3 runs from the conserved cysteine through the conserved F or W.

j_gene,v_gene,CDR3aa
TRBJ1-5,TRBV2,CASSGGQANQPQHF
TRBJ1-1,TRBV28,CASSPEGGNTEAFF
TRBJ1-4,TRBV6-1,CASSEQGYGKLFF
TRBJ2-6,TRBV2,CASSDRVGTPANVLTF
TRBJ2-2,TRBV27,CASSAWGTGVTGELFF
TRBJ1-2,TRBV28,CASQTGEDGYGYTF
TRBJ2-2,TRBV18,CASSPRSGRNTGELFF
TRBJ1-2,TRBV6-1,CASSESGSPYRGYTF
TRBJ1-3,TRBV30,CAWSASRVGNTIYF
TRBJ2-2,TRBV10-3,CAISELGLAGVDTGELFF
TRBJ1-2,TRBV28,CASSFVGQGIDGYTF
TRBJ1-1,TRBV2,CASSRTAGNTEAFF
TRBJ2-3,TRBV19,CASSEAGVRTDTQYF
TRBJ1-2,TRBV6-5,CASRQGLASYYGYTF
TRBJ2-5,TRBV5-4,CASSLGGSPVQETQYF
TRBJ1-3,TRBV28,CASSQDRAPFFSGNTIYF
TRBJ1-5,TRBV2,CASSAENRQPQHF
TRBJ1-4,TRBV9,CASSASLGGPTTNEKLFF
TRBJ2-4,TRBV6-1,CASSDNSGFAKNIQYF
TRBJ1-1,TRBV19,CASRQGRTEAFF
TRBJ1-1,TRBV19,CASSIGGRSEAFF
TRBJ1-5,TRBV6-1,CASSEVSNQPQHF
TRBJ2-5,TRBV7-8,CASSRRGVETQYF
TRBJ1-2,TRBV19,CASGIGDSPNYGYTF
TRBJ1-1,TRBV6-5,CASRPGLANTEAFF
TRBJ1-1,TRBV9,CASSVTGQNTEAFF
TRBJ2-3,TRBV19,CASSILMRGSTDTQYF